The TCR beta chain described here comes from a study of regulatory T cells in long-lasting Graves disease. Described time point: persistent/refractory GD, antithyroid drugs over 5 years with positive TRAb. PBMC-extracted RNA yielded the TCR library. Diagnosis followed American Thyroid Association guidelines for Graves' disease. Assembly of TCR beta libraries relied on iRepertoire HTBI primers together with Arm-PCR of CDR3 regions. TCRdb recomputed calls from the multiplex PCR reads with MiXCR, one row per CDR3 protein. The sample records about 470,000 distinct CDR3 sequences, 20% to 25% being singletons. Worth noting for this clonotype: Its antigen remains unknown.

Findings and limits, study-wide: Persistent cases favored TRBV28, TRBJ1-2 and TRBJ2-5.

Germline CDR1 reads MGHDK; CDR2 reads SYGVNS. The CDR3 runs 15 residues. The V and J ends lost 2 bases and 12 bases, in that order; junction bases with no gene match: 15. Sequenced material: peripheral blood mononuclear cells (PBMCs), taken when the disease was refractory, from a patient treated with antithyroid drugs. The chain combines TRBV25-1 with TRBJ1-1; TRBD1 agrees at 7 bases. This sequence originates from a female donor with Graves disease. The CDR3 DNA is TGTGCCAGCAGTGAACTGCCTGGGACAGAGGGTACGACTTTCTTT. It specifies CASSELPGTEGTTFF. The full variable domain, rest sourced from reference TRBV25-1 and TRBJ1-1, is EADIYQTPRYLVIGTGKKITLECSQTMGHDKMYWYQQDPGMELHLIHYSYGVNSTEKGDLSSESTVSRIRTEHFPLTLESARPSHTSQYLCASSELPGTEGTTFFGQGTRLTVV.